This T cell receptor beta chain was sequenced during a study of vaccination and CD4 T cells after COVID-19. Study summary: Post-diagnosis, post-COVID samples were collected after a median approximately 91 days, ranging 35 to 161.

Specified treatment: approximately 10-day PBMC culture with coronavirus spike peptide pools or control peptides (ViraFEST assay). Cultured CD4+ T cells had their DNA profiled by the Oncomine TCR Beta short-read assay. Genomic DNA was isolated from cultured CD4+ T cells. MiXCR was run by TCRdb on the PCR reads, yielding one entry per CDR3 protein. In the table there are some 15,000 distinct CDR3 sequences, around 70% of which are singletons. On this clonotype: The antigen is unknown.

CDR3 length equals 13 residues. V lost 5 bases and J 3 bases, leaving 8 bases between the germline ends. Germline V gene lookup returns CDR1 MDHEN and CDR2 SYDVKM. This TCR was sampled from a human donor who had recovered from COVID-19. The sequenced sample was CD4+ T cells from blood, cultured in vitro. The V and J genes are TRBV28 and TRBJ2-4, with D maybe TRBD2 (5 bases). In DNA, the CDR3 is TGTGCCAGCAGTCCTCGGGACAAAAACATTCAGTACTTC. This sequence encodes CASSPRDKNIQYF.